The source of this T cell receptor beta chain is a study of OX40 agonist ivuxolimab in advanced cancers. Whole-study context: Melanoma, hepatocellular carcinoma, head and neck or renal cell cancer occurred in dose-escalation patients. Notes on the study in general: Low clonal expansion, among the lowest seen, marked partial responders at 0.1-3.0 mg/kg. Some nonresponders likewise displayed low normalized T-cell clonal expansion.

Comments on this clone: Antigen: not known.

Sequencing used immunoSEQ multiplex PCR; TCRdb keeps in-frame clones, though not all of them. The table includes about 77,000 clones, 65% to 85% detected once. From germline, CDR1 is SGHDN and CDR2 FVKESK. The ends were cut back, 3 bases at V and 0 bases at J, with 11 bases in the middle. The CDR3 totals 15 residues. The receptor was derived from an adult with an advanced solid tumor such as melanoma, head and neck, liver or kidney cancer. The V gene is TRBV14, the J gene TRBJ1-2; D gene ambiguous. The sequencing here drew on CD4+ or CD8+ T cells sorted from blood, taken in a trial of the OX40 agonist ivuxolimab. The CDR3 region is CASSHTRPSNYGYTF. CDR3 DNA: TGTGCCAGCAGCCACACGAGACCCTCTAACTATGGCTACACCTTC. Full variable domain (remainder filled in from reference TRBV14 and TRBJ1-2): EAGVTQFPSHSVIEKGQTVTLRCDPISGHDNLYWYRRVMGKEIKFLLHFVKESKQDESGMPNNRFLAERTGGTYSTLKVQPAELEDSGVYFCASSHTRPSNYGYTFGSGTRLTVV.